This T cell receptor (beta chain) was observed in a study of T cell responses to AZD1222 COVID-19 vaccine. Generated by immunoSEQ multiplex PCR, the TCRdb table keeps only in-frame clones and is missing some. The sample includes fewer than 150,000 clones, 87% seen only once; the top ten take approximately 9.3%. CDR1 and CDR2 from the germline V gene are SGHRS and YFSETQ. V trimming: 0 bases; J trimming: 2 bases; junction bases outside the gene matches: 5. The CDR3 spans 17 residues. This clone came up once. Antigen unknown. Study-wide results and caveats: Spike-specific TCR repertoires showed rising breadth and depth after two AZD1222 doses.

The source was peripheral blood, collected on day 0 of AZD1222 vaccination. This chain links TRBV5-1 with TRBJ2-2; 9 nucleotides align to TRBD1. This sequence was found in an adult in good health. In DNA form, the CDR3 reads TGCGCCAGCAGCTTGGAACCGGGACAGGGTAACACCGGGGAGCTGTTTTTT. Its translation is CASSLEPGQGNTGELFF.